Each of the 10 T cell receptor beta chains below was sequenced from the same sample in a study of shared clonotypes between healthy human individuals. Assay: immunoSEQ multiplex PCR; the TCRdb copy retains only in-frame clones and omits some. The sample gives roughly 2,300,000 clones, 85% to 95% of which show up once; 0.37% is in the top ten. Material: naive CD4+ T cells from PBMCs. As for subset: CD45RA+ positively selected. The receptors were gathered from a man aged 18 to 35 in good health. Some clones in this sample may be carry-over from other donors' samples.

This chain links TRBV28 with TRBJ2-1; D may be TRBD2 (5 bases). V lost 2 bases to trimming and J lost 6 bases, with 8 bases between them. The CDR3 is made up of 13 amino acids. The germline V gene has CDR1 MDHEN and CDR2 SYDVKM. CDR3 in amino acids: CASSLIRGNEQFF. The CDR3 nucleotides are TGTGCCAGCAGTTTAATCCGGGGCAATGAGCAGTTCTTC.

In nucleotides, the CDR3 is TGTGCCAGCAGTCTAACAGGGGGGAGAAATGAAAAACTGTTTTTT. Its protein product is CASSLTGGRNEKLFF. The V gene is TRBV28, the J gene TRBJ1-4; TRBD1 matches 8 bases. J lost 5 bases, V lost 5 bases, and 7 bases had no gene match. CDR1 and CDR2 (germline): MDHEN, SYDVKM. This CDR3 has 15 residues.

This clone was counted a single time. The chain has TRBV4-2 and TRBJ2-3; D assignment may be TRBD1 or TRBD2 (5 bases each). The CDR3 has 15 residues. Germline assignment: CDR1 LGHNA and CDR2 YNFKEQ. Trimming removed 6 bases from V and 4 bases from J, with 17 bases in between. As DNA, the CDR3 is TGTGCCAGCAGTCTCGGGACCAACGGTCCAGATACGCAGTATTTT. Its protein product is CASSLGTNGPDTQYF.

The chain recombines TRBV28 with TRBJ2-1, with 7 bases aligning to TRBD1. This CDR3 region has 14 residues. Germline CDR1 is MDHEN and CDR2 is SYDVKM. Trimming at V came to 5 bases and at J to 3 bases, leaving 4 bases not matched to a gene. The CDR3 is CASSPRTGYNEQFF. DNA of the CDR3: TGTGCCAGCAGTCCCAGGACAGGCTACAATGAGCAGTTCTTC.

The chain has TRBV7-9 and TRBJ2-5; possibly TRBD1 for D (5 bases). The CDR3 totals 19 residues. CDR1 and CDR2 from the germline V gene are SEHNR and FQNEAQ (reference sequence). V was cut by 4 bases and J by 5 bases, with 29 bases left in between. CDR3 protein: CASSSHLKTTADERETQYF. The DNA of the CDR3 is TGTGCCAGCAGCTCCCATCTAAAAACGACAGCTGACGAACGTGAGACCCAGTACTTC.

The V and J genes are TRBV6-7 and TRBJ1-6; perhaps TRBD1 as D (5 bases). TRBV6-7 is recorded as an ORF, its role being uncertain. There are 16 residues in the CDR3. Trimming left V 6 bases short and J 2 bases short, with 14 bases between. The DNA of the CDR3 is TGTGCCAGCAGCGCCGTGGGGACCCCCTATAATTCACCCCTCCACTTT. It yields the protein CASSAVGTPYNSPLHF.

A few counts support this clone. The sample carries other DNA sequences with the same CDR3. This chain connects TRBV18 to TRBJ2-5; the D gene is possibly TRBD1 (5 bases). Between the trimmed V and J ends, which lost 3 bases and 1 base, there was a span of 6 bases. This CDR3 contains 13 residues. Germline CDR1 and CDR2: KGHSH and LQKENI. The CDR3 DNA follows: TGTGCCAGCTCACCGGACATCCAAGAGACCCAGTACTTC. Translated, it gives CASSPDIQETQYF.

This rearrangement joins TRBV20-1 to TRBJ1-2; no reliable D call. Trimming took 3 bases from V and 5 from J, leaving 4 bases between them. This CDR3 has 10 residues. Germline V CDR1 and CDR2: DFQATT, SNEGSKA (reference sequence). The chain's CDR3 is CSARFYGYTF. DNA for the CDR3: TGCAGTGCTAGGTTTTATGGCTACACCTTC.

This clone was observed a few times. Other nucleotide sequences from this sample produce the same CDR3. The V gene is TRBV28, the J gene TRBJ2-1; D is unclear. Germline values: CDR1 MDHEN, CDR2 SYDVKM. V was cut by 2 bases and J by 2 bases, with 1 base left in between. CDR3 size: 12 residues. This chain's CDR3 is CASSLTYNEQFF. The CDR3 nucleotides are TGTGCCAGCAGTTTAACCTACAATGAGCAGTTCTTC.

The CDR3 DNA follows: TGTGCCAGCATGCCCGTTCGTTTTGGACCCCCGCCGAAAGAGACCCAGTACTTC. This encodes CASMPVRFGPPPKETQYF. The chain carries TRBV7-6 and TRBJ2-5; D uncertain. This CDR3 has 18 amino acids. CDR1 is SGHVS and CDR2 is FNYEAQ in the germline V gene. Trimming shortened V by 7 bases and J by 3 bases, and 27 bases separated the two germline ends.